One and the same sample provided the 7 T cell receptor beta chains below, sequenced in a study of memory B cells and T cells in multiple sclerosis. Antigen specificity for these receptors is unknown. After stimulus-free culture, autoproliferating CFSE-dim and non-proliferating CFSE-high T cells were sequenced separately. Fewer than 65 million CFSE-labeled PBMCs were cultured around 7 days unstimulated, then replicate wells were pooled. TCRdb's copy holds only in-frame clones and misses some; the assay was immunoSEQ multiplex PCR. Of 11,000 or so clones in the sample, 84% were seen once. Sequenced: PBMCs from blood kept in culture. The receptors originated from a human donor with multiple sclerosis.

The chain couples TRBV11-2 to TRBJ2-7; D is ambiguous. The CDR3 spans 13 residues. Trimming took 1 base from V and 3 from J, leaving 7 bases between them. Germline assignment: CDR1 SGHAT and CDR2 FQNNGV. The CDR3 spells CASSLVSYYEQYF. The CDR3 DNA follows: TGTGCCAGCAGCTTAGTCAGTTACTACGAGCAGTACTTC.

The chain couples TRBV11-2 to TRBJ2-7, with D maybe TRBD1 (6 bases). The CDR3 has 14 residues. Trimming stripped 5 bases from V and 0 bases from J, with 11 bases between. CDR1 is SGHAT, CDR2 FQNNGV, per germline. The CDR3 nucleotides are TGTGCCAGCAGCATAACGGACAGCTCCTACGAGCAGTACTTC. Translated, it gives CASSITDSSYEQYF.

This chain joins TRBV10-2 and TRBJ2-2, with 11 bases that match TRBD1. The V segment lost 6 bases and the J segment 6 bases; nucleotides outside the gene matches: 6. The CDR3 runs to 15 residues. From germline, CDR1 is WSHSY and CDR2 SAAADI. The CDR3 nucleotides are TGCGCCAGCAGAGTCCCGGGACAGGGGGCCGGGGAGCTGTTTTTT. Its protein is CASRVPGQGAGELFF.

The DNA for the CDR3 is TGTGCCTCCAGGGGGGGCCCAACAACTAATGAAAAACTGTTTTTT. Encoded protein: CASRGGPTTNEKLFF. V usage is TRBV2 and J usage is TRBJ1-4; 7 bases match TRBD1. V was pared by 11 bases and J by 0 bases, with 9 bases of the junction left unmatched. The CDR3 consists of 15 residues. Germline CDR1 SNHLY, CDR2 FYNNEI.

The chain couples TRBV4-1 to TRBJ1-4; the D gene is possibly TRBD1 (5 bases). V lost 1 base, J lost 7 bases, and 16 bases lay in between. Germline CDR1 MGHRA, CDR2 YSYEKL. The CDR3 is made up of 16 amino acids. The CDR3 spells CASSQGHGTGSEKLFF. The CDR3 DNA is TGCGCCAGCAGCCAAGGCCACGGGACCGGGAGTGAAAAACTGTTTTTT.

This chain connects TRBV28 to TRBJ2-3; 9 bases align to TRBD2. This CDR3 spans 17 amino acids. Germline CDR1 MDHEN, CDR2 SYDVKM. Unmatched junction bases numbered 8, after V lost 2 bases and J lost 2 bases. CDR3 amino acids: CASSLIQREAPTDTQYF. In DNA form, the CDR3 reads TGTGCCAGCAGTTTAATCCAGCGGGAGGCCCCCACAGATACGCAGTATTTT.

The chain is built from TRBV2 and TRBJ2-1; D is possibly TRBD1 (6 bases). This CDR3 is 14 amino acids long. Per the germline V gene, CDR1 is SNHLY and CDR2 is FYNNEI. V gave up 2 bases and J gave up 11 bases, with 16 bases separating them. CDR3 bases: TGTGCCAGCAGTGAACCGACCAAGGGGGTCAAGCAGTTCTTC. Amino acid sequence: CASSEPTKGVKQFF. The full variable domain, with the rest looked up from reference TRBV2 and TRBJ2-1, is EPEVTQTPSHQVTQMGQEVILRCVPISNHLYFYWYRQILGQKVEFLVSFYNNEISEKSEIFDDQFSVERPDGSNFTLKIRSTKLEDSAMYFCASSEPTKGVKQFFGPGTRLTVL.